One sample yielded the 8 T cell receptor beta chains listed below, sequenced in a study of technical replicates of blood from several donors. Produced via immunoSEQ multiplex PCR; TCRdb's table is partial and in-frame only. The sample yields 60,000 to 85,000 clones, 90% to 95% seen once. Material for sequencing was T cells isolated from PBMCs. These receptors all come from a human donor in good health.

The rearrangement joins TRBV11-1 to TRBJ2-5; perhaps TRBD2 as D (6 bases). The CDR3 has 14 amino acids. CDR1 and CDR2 (germline): SGHAT, FQDESV (reference sequence). V was cut by 3 bases and J by 5 bases, with 13 bases left in between. The CDR3 protein is CASSFLGGGETQYF. In DNA, the CDR3 is TGTGCCAGCAGCTTCCTGGGGGGTGGGGAGACCCAGTACTTC.

J is TRBJ1-1 and V is TRBV28; TRBD1 matches 8 bases. The CDR3 has 15 amino acids. The V gene end was trimmed by 5 bases and the J gene end by 3 bases; junction bases not matched to a gene: 8. Germline V CDR1 and CDR2: MDHEN, SYDVKM. CDR3 nucleotides: TGTGCCAGCAGTCAAGACAGGGGTGGTTACACTGAAGCTTTCTTT. Its protein is CASSQDRGGYTEAFF.

The rearrangement links TRBV6-5 to TRBJ1-1; D is uncertain. Trimming took off 2 bases at V and 1 base at J, with 8 bases between the two ends. Germline V gene lookup returns CDR1 MNHEY and CDR2 SVGAGI. The CDR3 contains 14 residues. In DNA, the CDR3 is TGTGCCAGCAGTTACCAAGAGTCGAACACTGAAGCTTTCTTT. It is translated as CASSYQESNTEAFF.

This clone is a singleton in its sample. J is TRBJ2-3 and V is TRBV7-9, with TRBD2 matching 13 bases. With 5 bases clipped from V and 3 bases from J, the junction kept 8 bases outside the gene matches. The germline gives CDR1 SEHNR, CDR2 FQNEAQ (reference sequence). There are 17 residues in the CDR3. The CDR3 bases are TGTGCCAGCAGCCATCGGACTAGCGGGAGTTATACAGATACGCAGTATTTT. Translated, it gives CASSHRTSGSYTDTQYF.

The chain joins TRBV6-1 to TRBJ2-5; TRBD2 matches 7 bases. The CDR3 loop spans 15 amino acids. The V gene end was trimmed by 9 bases and the J gene end by 5 bases; junction bases not matched to a gene: 15. Germline CDR1 and CDR2: MNHNS and SASEGT. CDR3 sequence reads: CASIRGYWEGETQYF. The CDR3 region has the DNA TGTGCCAGTATTAGGGGTTATTGGGAGGGGGAGACCCAGTACTTC.

The rearrangement links TRBV4-2 to TRBJ2-5, with 13 bases lining up with TRBD2. The germline gives CDR1 LGHNA, CDR2 YNFKEQ. The V segment lost 1 base and the J segment 7 bases; nucleotides outside the gene matches: 6. This CDR3 comprises 16 residues. The CDR3 nucleotides are TGTGCCAGCAGCCAAGTACTAGCGGGAGGGGTGGGGACCCAGTACTTC. This translates into CASSQVLAGGVGTQYF.

This clone was seen a single time. J is TRBJ2-7 and V is TRBV28, with 8 bases lining up with TRBD1. CDR1 and CDR2 (germline): MDHEN, SYDVKM. CDR3 size: 14 residues. Germline trimming cut 6 bases from V and 0 bases from J; bases unmatched to any gene: 4. In DNA, the CDR3 is TGTGCCAGCAGGACCGGGACAGGCTCCTACGAGCAGTACTTC. It translates to CASRTGTGSYEQYF.

V gene TRBV7-3 combines with J gene TRBJ2-5, with 8 nucleotides matching TRBD1. The germline V gene has CDR1 SGHTA and CDR2 FQGTGA. There are 14 residues in the CDR3. V trimming: 5 bases; J trimming: 1 base; junction bases outside the gene matches: 3. CDR3 amino acids: CASSLDRVQETQYF. In DNA, the CDR3 is TGTGCCAGCAGCCTGGACAGGGTCCAAGAGACCCAGTACTTC.